A selection of T cell receptor beta chains follows, all from one sample in a study of T cell responses to AZD1222 COVID-19 vaccine. Method: immunoSEQ multiplex PCR; TCRdb's copy keeps in-frame clones and lacks some. Here the sample spans around 190,000 clones, around 88% being singletons. Sample: peripheral blood, taken 28 days after the second AZD1222 dose. The receptors derive from an adult who received the AZD1222 COVID-19 vaccine. Both conserved end residues are part of each CDR3. The order of the fields is CDR3 length, V gene, J gene, D gene, clone size, CDR3 DNA, CDR3 protein. The D gene is left open where the match is weak. Not every row has a clone size; where given, it reads once, few, many or a size class.

14	TRBV13	TRBJ1-1	NA	NA	TGTGCCAGCAGCTTAGGCCTCCGGCTGGATGAAGCTTTCTTT	CASSLGLRLDEAFF
15	TRBV5-1	TRBJ1-5	TRBD1	NA	TGCGCCAGCAGGTTGGGTCAGGGGGCTAATCAGCCCCAGCATTTT	CASRLGQGANQPQHF
13	TRBV3-1/TRBV3-2	TRBJ2-7	NA	NA	TGTGCCAGCAGCCGGGGGGCGGTGTACGAGCAGTACTTC	CASSRGAVYEQYF
14	TRBV25-1	TRBJ1-6	NA	NA	TGTGCCAGCAGTGAACCGGAGAGGGATTCACCCCTCCACTTT	CASSEPERDSPLHF
16	TRBV7-2	TRBJ1-2	NA	NA	TGTGCCAGCAGCTTAGTAAATCGGGCGACTAACTATGGCTACACCTTC	CASSLVNRATNYGYTF
14	TRBV9	TRBJ2-7	NA	NA	TGTGCCAGCAGCGCTGCTGACAGCTCCTACGAGCAGTACTTC	CASSAADSSYEQYF
15	TRBV11-3	TRBJ2-7	TRBD2	once	TGTGCCAGCAGCTTCTCAGCGGGGGGGCCCTACGAGCAGTACTTC	CASSFSAGGPYEQYF
11	TRBV3-1/TRBV3-2	TRBJ2-7	NA	NA	TGTGCCAGCAGCCTCTCCTACGAGCAGTACTTC	CASSLSYEQYF
14	TRBV19	TRBJ1-5	NA	NA	TGTGCCAGTAGTATCGACAGTTTGGGGCAGCCCCAGCATTTT	CASSIDSLGQPQHF
12	TRBV3-1/TRBV3-2	TRBJ2-1	NA	NA	TGTGCCAGCAGCCATAGGGGTGATGAGCAGTTCTTC	CASSHRGDEQFF
11	TRBV5-1	TRBJ2-7	NA	NA	TGCGCCAGCATCCGGACCCGGGGGCAGTACTTC	CASIRTRGQYF
11	TRBV19	TRBJ1-5	NA	NA	TGTGCCAGTTCGGCCCAGGGGCCCCAGCATTTT	CASSAQGPQHF
14	TRBV19	TRBJ2-7	TRBD2	NA	TGTGCCAGTAAGACTAGCGGGGGGTCCTACGAGCAGTACTTC	CASKTSGGSYEQYF
14	TRBV28	TRBJ2-7	NA	NA	TGTGCCAGCAGCTACACACAGGCCGCCTACGAGCAGTACTTC	CASSYTQAAYEQYF
14	TRBV2	TRBJ1-1	NA	NA	TGTGCCAGCAGTGGCGGGTTTAGGGGGACTGAAGCTTTCTTT	CASSGGFRGTEAFF
17	TRBV28	TRBJ2-7	TRBD1	few	TGTGCCAGCAGATCCGACAGGGGGCGAGCCCTCTATAACGAGCAGTACTTC	CASRSDRGRALYNEQYF
13	TRBV12-3/TRBV12-4	TRBJ1-2	TRBD1	NA	TGTGCCAGCAGTTCACAGGGGGAGGGTGGCTACACCTTC	CASSSQGEGGYTF
16	TRBV5-1	TRBJ1-4	TRBD1	NA	TGCGCCAGCAAAAGTGGGTCGGGACAGCAGAATGAAAAACTGTTTTTT	CASKSGSGQQNEKLFF
15	TRBV15	TRBJ2-1	NA	once	TGTGCCACCAGCAGAGATCGGGCGGGTCTGAATGAGCAGTTCTTC	CATSRDRAGLNEQFF
12	TRBV5-1	TRBJ2-7	NA	NA	TGCGCCACCCAATCAACCGGAGGCGAGCAGTACTTC	CATQSTGGEQYF
17	TRBV4-2	TRBJ2-2	TRBD2	NA	TGTGCCAGCAGCCAGTATAGCGGGGGGGAAAACACCGGGGAGCTGTTTTTT	CASSQYSGGENTGELFF
12	TRBV29-1	TRBJ1-2	TRBD1	NA	TGCAGCGTCGGGGACAGGGGGCATGGCTACACCTTC	CSVGDRGHGYTF
13	TRBV6-2/TRBV6-3	TRBJ1-1	TRBD1	NA	TGTGCCAGCAGCCGTGGGGGGACAGCGTTAGCTTTCTTT	CASSRGGTALAFF
14	TRBV5-1	TRBJ2-1	NA	NA	TGCGCCAGCAGCCGCAGATTCGGGCTAAATGAGCAGTTCTTC	CASSRRFGLNEQFF
13	TRBV6-5	TRBJ1-1	NA	NA	TGTGCCAGCAGTAAAAAGCCGAACACTGAAGCTTTCTTT	CASSKKPNTEAFF
14	TRBV19	TRBJ2-3	NA	NA	TGTGCCAGTAGCACGGGGGGCCACCCAGATACGCAGTATTTT	CASSTGGHPDTQYF
14	TRBV24-1	TRBJ2-3	TRBD2	once	TGTGCCACCAGTGATTCGGGACTAGTCGATACGCAGTATTTT	CATSDSGLVDTQYF
14	TRBV5-1	TRBJ1-1	NA	NA	TGCGCCAGCAGCTACACCACAGGGAGCACTGAAGCTTTCTTT	CASSYTTGSTEAFF
13	TRBV5-4	TRBJ1-2	TRBD1	NA	TGTGCCAGCAGCCGGACAGGGGGTGATGGCTACACCTTC	CASSRTGGDGYTF
16	TRBV10-1	TRBJ2-2	NA	NA	TGCGCCAGCAGTGATCACAGGGTAGCGAACACCGGGGAGCTGTTTTTT	CASSDHRVANTGELFF
12	TRBV28	TRBJ1-5	NA	NA	TGTGCCACCCACGGAAGCAATCAGCCCCAGCATTTT	CATHGSNQPQHF
12	TRBV28	TRBJ1-2	NA	NA	TGTGCCAGCAGGGACTCCAACTATGGCTACACCTTC	CASRDSNYGYTF
15	TRBV11-2	TRBJ2-7	NA	NA	TGTGCCAGCAGCTTAGGCAGGGAAGGCTCCTACGAGCAGTACTTC	CASSLGREGSYEQYF
18	TRBV9	TRBJ2-5	TRBD2	NA	TGTGCCAGCAGCGTAGGGACTAGCGGGGGGCTTACCGAAGAGACCCAGTACTTC	CASSVGTSGGLTEETQYF
12	TRBV12-3/TRBV12-4	TRBJ2-1	NA	NA	TGTGCCAGCAGTTTAGGTGGGAGTGAGCAGTTCTTC	CASSLGGSEQFF
14	TRBV6-5	TRBJ1-1	TRBD1	NA	TGTGCCAGCAGCCAGATGGGGGACAGCACTGAAGCTTTCTTT	CASSQMGDSTEAFF
12	TRBV10-3	TRBJ2-3	NA	NA	TGTGCCATCAGTGCCGGCACAGATACGCAGTATTTT	CAISAGTDTQYF
17	TRBV7-8	TRBJ2-1	TRBD2	NA	TGTGCCAGCAGCGCCCGCCTTTCTAGCGGGGTTTACAATGAGCAGTTCTTC	CASSARLSSGVYNEQFF
13	TRBV19	TRBJ1-2	NA	NA	TGTGCCAGTAGTCTAGGGATGGGGACTGGCTACACCTTC	CASSLGMGTGYTF